This T cell receptor (beta chain) was documented in a study of blood T cell repertoires in COVID-19. With 6 bases clipped from V and 4 bases from J, the junction kept 4 bases outside the gene matches. Germline V gives CDR1 KGHSH, CDR2 LQKENI. The CDR3 runs 14 residues. Original processing notes: Reference gene primer amplification yielded estimated nucleated cell counts. Profiling relied on immunoSEQ multiplex PCR, and the TCRdb table lists in-frame clones only, not all of them. V, J and clone size are those of that table, while D and trimming were read from the DNA. The sample gives roughly 92,000 clones, 90% of which show up once; around 5% is in the top ten.

Sample: peripheral blood. The TCR comes from a man in his fifties with acute or convalescent COVID-19. The chain links TRBV18 to TRBJ1-5; 9 nucleotides agree with TRBD1. In DNA, the CDR3 is TGTGCCAGCTCCGGGGACAGGGTTAATCAGCCCCAGCATTTT. Its protein is CASSGDRVNQPQHF.